The present T cell receptor beta chain was sequenced within a study of T cells in localized non-small cell lung cancer. Study findings and constraints: A median of about 60 of the top 100 tumor clones appeared in adjacent lung, which was paired and uninvolved. Heterogeneity within the tumor remains possible, as just one region underwent sequencing. Increased T cell density in blood showed an association with longer overall survival. Uninvolved neighboring lung showed the greatest T cell clonality, exceeding tumor.

This table comes from immunoSEQ multiplex PCR, and its TCRdb copy is limited to in-frame clones, with some not included. This sample has 20,000 to 25,000 clones, with around 87% found just once. Notes on this clone: Its cognate antigen is unknown.

J was trimmed by 8 bases and V by 0 bases; bases with no gene match: 12. The CDR3 loop spans 17 amino acids. The germline V gene has CDR1 SGHRS and CDR2 YFSETQ. Here the sequenced sample was PBMCs, taken before any cancer treatment. This TCR came from a man aged 35-75 years with stage II squamous cell lung carcinoma. This chain links TRBV5-1 with TRBJ2-1; TRBD2 matches at 9 bases. The CDR3 reads CASSLAPLAGGPYEQFF. CDR3 sequence (DNA): TGCGCCAGCAGCTTGGCTCCTTTGGCGGGAGGGCCTTATGAGCAGTTCTTC.